The 25 T cell receptor beta chains below were found in one sample sequenced in a study of blood T cell repertoires in COVID-19. Assay: immunoSEQ multiplex PCR; the TCRdb copy retains only in-frame clones and omits some. The table lists fewer than 300,000 clones, over 75% of them singletons. The sequenced material came from peripheral blood. The receptors derive from a human donor in a cohort sampled during active COVID-19.

The rearrangement uses TRBV4-2 and TRBJ2-6, with TRBD1 as a possible D gene (5 bases). CDR3 length: 16 residues. Deletions cut 2 bases from V and 2 bases from J, with 10 bases between. The germline CDR1 and CDR2 sequences are LGHNA and YNFKEQ. CDR3: CASSQYDSPGANVLTF. In nucleotides, the CDR3 is TGTGCCAGCAGCCAATATGACAGTCCTGGGGCCAACGTCCTGACTTTC.

CDR3 in DNA: TGTGCCAGCAGCTTATCCTCGGGAGGGGGAGATACGCAGTATTTT. Its translation is CASSLSSGGGDTQYF. This chain connects TRBV7-3 to TRBJ2-3; 8 bases map to TRBD2. Germline V gene data show CDR1 as SGHTA and CDR2 as FQGTGA. V lost 2 bases, J lost 5 bases, and 6 bases stayed unmatched. This CDR3 has 15 amino acids.

J is TRBJ1-4 and V is TRBV7-9, with D possibly TRBD1 on 6 matching bases. Trimming removed 1 base from V and 10 bases from J, with 19 bases in between. This CDR3 has 16 residues. Germline-derived CDR1 and CDR2 are SEHNR and FQNEAQ (reference sequence). CDR3 bases: TGTGCCAGCAGCTTAGAACCCGGACAGTCGGTCGGAAAACTGTTTTTT. This encodes CASSLEPGQSVGKLFF.

This chain connects TRBV3-1 (or the pseudogene TRBV3-2) to TRBJ2-3, with a tentative D call TRBD1 (6 bases). Germline CDR1 is LGHDT and CDR2 is YNNKEL (reference sequence). V lost 0 bases and J lost 5, with 21 bases in between. This CDR3 has 18 residues. The CDR3 loop is CASSQDGTQPRYGDTQYF. CDR3 DNA: TGTGCCAGCAGCCAAGACGGGACACAACCTCGGTATGGAGATACGCAGTATTTT.

The chain links TRBV5-6 to TRBJ2-7; TRBD2 might be the D (6 bases). Trimming removed 1 base at V and 0 bases at J, with 8 bases between. The CDR3 has 14 residues. The V gene's germline CDR1 is SGHDT and CDR2 YYEEEE. The CDR3 DNA reads as TGTGCCAGCAGCTTGTACGGGAGCTCCTACGAGCAGTACTTC. Encoded protein: CASSLYGSSYEQYF. Drawing the rest from reference TRBV5-6 and TRBJ2-7, the complete variable domain is DAGVTQSPTHLIKTRGQQVTLRCSPKSGHDTVSWYQQALGQGPQFIFQYYEEEERQRGNFPDRFSGHQFPNYSSELNVNALLLGDSALYLCASSLYGSSYEQYFGPGTRLTVT.

Here the CDR3 DNA reads TGTGCCAGCAGTTCAGGGCAGTCCACTGAAGCTTTCTTT. Its translation is CASSSGQSTEAFF. V and J are TRBV6-5 and TRBJ1-1, with D maybe TRBD1 (5 bases). The length of the CDR3 is 13 residues. Trimming pared 4 bases from V and 4 bases from J, leaving 10 bases between. Germline V gene lookup returns CDR1 MNHEY and CDR2 SVGAGI.

The rearrangement links TRBV5-1 to TRBJ2-7; maybe TRBD1 (6 bases). Trimming removed 2 bases at V and 0 bases at J, with 9 bases between. The CDR3 sequence is 14 residues long. Germline V lookup: CDR1 SGHRS, CDR2 YFSETQ. The CDR3 spells CASSLTTGSYEQYF. CDR3 DNA: TGCGCCAGCAGCTTAACGACAGGCTCCTACGAGCAGTACTTC.

The chain combines TRBV7-2 with TRBJ2-1; maybe TRBD1 (6 bases). This CDR3 has 14 residues. The germline gives CDR1 SGHTA, CDR2 FQGNSA. Trimming cost V 4 bases and J 7 bases, with 14 bases left between them. CDR3 loop: CASSSQGLRNEQFF. Here the CDR3 DNA reads TGTGCCAGCAGCTCACAGGGTCTTAGGAATGAGCAGTTCTTC.

V and J are TRBV7-2 and TRBJ1-5; D possibly corresponds to TRBD1 (5 bases). Trimming left V 3 bases short and J 4 bases short, with 10 bases between. The CDR3 has 14 amino acids. CDR1 and CDR2 (germline): SGHTA, FQGNSA. In DNA form, the CDR3 reads TGTGCCAGCAGCTTGGACATAGTGAATCAGCCCCAGCATTTT. It encodes CASSLDIVNQPQHF.

The chain employs TRBV25-1 and TRBJ1-4; 10 nucleotides match TRBD1. The CDR3 is 17 residues long. Germline assignment: CDR1 MGHDK and CDR2 SYGVNS. Germline trimming cut 8 bases from V and 0 bases from J; bases unmatched to any gene: 9. CDR3 in DNA: TGTGCCAGCCAGACCGGGACAGGGGCTGCAACTAATGAAAAACTGTTTTTT. Translated: CASQTGTGAATNEKLFF. Drawing the rest from reference TRBV25-1 and TRBJ1-4, the complete variable domain is EADIYQTPRYLVIGTGKKITLECSQTMGHDKMYWYQQDPGMELHLIHYSYGVNSTEKGDLSSESTVSRIRTEHFPLTLESARPSHTSQYLCASQTGTGAATNEKLFFGSGTQLSVL.

This clone has more than one count but fewer than ten. CDR3 amino acids: CASRPDRVSGYTF. The CDR3 coding sequence is TGTGCCAGCAGACCGGACAGGGTTAGTGGCTACACCTTC. V and J are TRBV5-4 and TRBJ1-2, with TRBD1 matching over 8 bases. The germline V gene encodes CDR1 SGHNT and CDR2 YYREEE (reference sequence). This CDR3 contains 13 residues. Trimming cost V 5 bases and J 7 bases; bases outside gene matches: 7. Supplemented by reference TRBV5-4 and TRBJ1-2, the full variable domain reads ETGVTQSPTHLIKTRGQQVTLRCSSQSGHNTVSWYQQALGQGPQFIFQYYREEENGRGNFPPRFSGLQFPNYSSELNVNALELDDSALYLCASRPDRVSGYTFGSGTRLTVV.

This chain links TRBV27 with TRBJ1-2, with 9 bases identical to TRBD1. This CDR3 has 14 residues. After removal of 0 bases from V and 8 bases from J, the junction contained 4 bases not matched to a gene. CDR1 MNHEY and CDR2 SMNVEV come from the germline V gene (reference sequence). CDR3 in DNA: TGTGCCAGCAGTTTATCGGGACAGGGTGGAGGCTACACCTTC. As protein: CASSLSGQGGGYTF.

The genes are TRBV7-9 and TRBJ1-1, with TRBD1 matching over 9 bases. Trimming removed 3 bases from V and 6 bases from J; junction bases left unmatched: 5. The CDR3 is made up of 14 amino acids. CDR1 and CDR2 from the germline V gene are SEHNR and FQNEAQ (reference sequence). The CDR3 protein is CASSLGTGIAEAFF. In DNA, the CDR3 is TGTGCCAGCAGCTTGGGGACAGGGATCGCTGAAGCTTTCTTT.

This CDR3 is CASISGRRRDEQFF. The CDR3 bases are TGTGCCAGCATCAGCGGGAGACGAAGGGATGAGCAGTTCTTC. V is TRBV7-8 and J is TRBJ2-1; 8 nucleotides agree with TRBD2. Unmatched junction bases numbered 10, after V lost 7 bases and J lost 8 bases. CDR3 length: 14 residues. CDR1 and CDR2 from the germline V gene are SGHVS and FQNEAQ.

The chain carries TRBV9 and TRBJ2-7; perhaps TRBD2 as D (5 bases). Deletions cut 4 bases from V and 0 bases from J, with 11 bases between. The CDR3 totals 14 residues. Germline CDR1 reads SGDLS; CDR2 reads YYNGEE. The CDR3 nucleotides read TGTGCCAGCAGCTTAGAAGAGGGCTCCTACGAGCAGTACTTC. Protein product: CASSLEEGSYEQYF.

The rearrangement links TRBV5-1 to TRBJ2-7; 12 bases match TRBD2. Germline V gene sequence: CDR1 SGHRS, CDR2 YFSETQ. V dropped 3 bases and J dropped 9; count of bases not matched to a gene: 10. This CDR3 has 15 amino acids. The chain's CDR3 is CASSSSRGTSGRQYF. DNA of the CDR3: TGCGCCAGCAGCTCCTCCCGGGGGACTAGCGGGCGGCAGTACTTC. The variable domain in full, completed from reference TRBV5-1 and TRBJ2-7, reads KAGVTQTPRYLIKTRGQQVTLSCSPISGHRSVSWYQQTPGQGLQFLFEYFSETQRNKGNFPGRFSGRQFSNSRSEMNVSTLELGDSALYLCASSSSRGTSGRQYFGPGTRLTVT.

The chain carries TRBV11-2 and TRBJ2-2; the D is unclear. Trimming shortened V by 1 base and J by 9 bases, and 3 bases separated the two germline ends. Looked up from germline, CDR1 is SGHAT and CDR2 is FQNNGV. This CDR3 has 11 residues. This chain's CDR3 is CASSLARELFF. In DNA form, the CDR3 reads TGTGCCAGCAGCTTAGCTAGGGAGCTGTTTTTT.

This chain links TRBV28 with TRBJ2-7, with 10 bases matching TRBD2. Germline CDR1 MDHEN, CDR2 SYDVKM. The CDR3 covers 18 residues. With 4 bases clipped from V and 3 bases from J, the junction kept 15 bases outside the gene matches. The CDR3 DNA follows: TGTGCCAGCAGTTCCGACATCCGAAGCGGGAGGGTTAACTACGAGCAGTACTTC. The encoded protein is CASSSDIRSGRVNYEQYF.

V is TRBV6-2 or TRBV6-3 and J is TRBJ2-2; maybe TRBD1 (5 bases). The V gene lost 4 bases and the J gene lost 2 bases, with 14 bases spanning the gap. Germline values: CDR1 MNHEY, CDR2 SVGEGT. The CDR3 has 16 residues. The CDR3 here is CASSLRQPLNTGELFF. The CDR3 region has the DNA TGTGCCAGCAGTTTACGACAGCCCCTTAACACCGGGGAGCTGTTTTTT.

The chain recombines TRBV5-5 with TRBJ2-1, with 7 nucleotides matching TRBD2. The CDR3 totals 17 residues. Trimming at V came to 2 bases and at J to 4 bases, leaving 12 bases not matched to a gene. CDR1 and CDR2 from the germline V gene are SGHKS and YYEKEE (reference sequence). The CDR3 here is CASSFPHGAGLYNEQFF. CDR3 bases: TGTGCCAGCAGCTTCCCCCATGGAGCGGGACTATACAATGAGCAGTTCTTC.

The gene calls are TRBV11-2 and TRBJ1-2; no clear D gene. Per germline, CDR1 SGHAT and CDR2 FQNNGV. The CDR3 loop spans 13 amino acids. V lost 2 bases to trimming and J lost 4 bases, with 8 bases between them. This CDR3 is CASSLRYPYGYTF. The CDR3 DNA reads TGTGCCAGCAGCTTACGGTACCCCTATGGCTACACCTTC.

This rearrangement joins TRBV9 to TRBJ2-3, with D possibly being TRBD2 (6 bases). Trimming pared 0 bases from V and 5 bases from J, leaving 7 bases between. CDR3 length equals 13 residues. Germline CDR1 reads SGDLS; CDR2 reads YYNGEE. This CDR3 reads CASSVGGVDTQYF. DNA for the CDR3: TGTGCCAGCAGCGTAGGGGGGGTAGATACGCAGTATTTT.

The chain links TRBV11-2 to TRBJ2-5; D may be TRBD1 (5 bases). The ends were cut back, 5 bases at V and 2 bases at J, with 12 bases in the middle. Germline-derived CDR1 and CDR2 are SGHAT and FQNNGV. This CDR3 has 14 amino acids. CDR3 residues: CASSRQQSQETQYF. CDR3 bases: TGTGCCAGCAGCCGACAGCAATCTCAAGAGACCCAGTACTTC.

The rearrangement joins TRBV27 to TRBJ2-1; a possible D gene is TRBD1 (5 bases). The V and J ends lost 1 base and 0 bases respectively, with 13 bases between them. The CDR3 is 17 amino acids. CDR1 is MNHEY, CDR2 SMNVEV, per germline (reference sequence). The CDR3 DNA is TGTGCCAGCAGTTTATTGGGGCAGACGAGCTCCTACAATGAGCAGTTCTTC. This gives the protein CASSLLGQTSSYNEQFF.

This clone has a handful of counts. The V call is TRBV19, the J call TRBJ1-5, with TRBD1 matching over 10 bases. Germline V gives CDR1 LNHDA, CDR2 SQIVND (reference sequence). The CDR3 extends over 16 amino acids. Germline trimming cut 3 bases from V and 5 bases from J; bases unmatched to any gene: 7. CDR3 in amino acids: CASSIWGQGSDQPQHF. The CDR3 DNA reads as TGTGCCAGTAGTATTTGGGGACAGGGGTCCGATCAGCCCCAGCATTTT. Together with reference TRBV19 and TRBJ1-5, the CDR3 gives the full variable domain: DGGITQSPKYLFRKEGQNVTLSCEQNLNHDAMYWYRQDPGQGLRLIYYSQIVNDFQKGDIAEGYSVSREKKESFPLTVTSAQKNPTAFYLCASSIWGQGSDQPQHFGDGTRLSIL.